This passage covers 14 T cell receptor beta chains from one sample sequenced in a study of blood T cell repertoires in COVID-19. The assay was immunoSEQ multiplex PCR, and TCRdb's table has in-frame clones only and misses some. In the table there are over 65,000 clones, more than 90% of which are singletons. Sequenced input: peripheral blood. The receptors were gathered from a human donor in a cohort sampled during active COVID-19.

The rearrangement uses TRBV5-5 and TRBJ1-1, with 9 bases matching TRBD1. The trim removed 0 bases at V and 4 bases at J, leaving 1 base unmatched. Germline lookup yields CDR1 SGHKS and CDR2 YYEKEE (reference sequence). This CDR3 comprises 14 residues. The DNA of the CDR3 is TGTGCCAGCAGCTTGGGGACAGGGGCCACTGAAGCTTTCTTT. This codes for CASSLGTGATEAFF.

A single count supports this clone. This chain connects TRBV15 to TRBJ1-6, with unresolved D. The germline V and J ends were trimmed by 5 bases and 7 bases, with 21 bases remaining between them. Germline V lookup: CDR1 LNHNV, CDR2 YYDKDF (reference sequence). The length of the CDR3 is 17 residues. The CDR3 DNA follows: TGTGCCACCAGCCCCATAGAGGGAGGGCCAGAGAATTCACCCCTCCACTTT. Translating it yields CATSPIEGGPENSPLHF.

The chain couples TRBV28 to TRBJ1-2; 8 bases are shared with TRBD1. The CDR3 loop spans 13 amino acids. Germline loops: CDR1 MDHEN, CDR2 SYDVKM. V trimming: 6 bases; J trimming: 3 bases; junction bases outside the gene matches: 3. CDR3 in amino acids: CASRGTGDYGYTF. The DNA for the CDR3 is TGTGCCAGCAGGGGGACAGGCGACTATGGCTACACCTTC.

The genes are TRBV5-4 and TRBJ2-2; no clear D gene. Trimming left V 3 bases short and J 8 bases short, with 11 bases between. The CDR3 contains 13 residues. CDR1 and CDR2 (germline): SGHNT, YYREEE (reference sequence). The CDR3 sequence is CASSSRSEGELFF. The CDR3 coding sequence is TGTGCCAGCAGCTCTAGGAGTGAAGGGGAGCTGTTTTTT.

The rearrangement links TRBV27 to TRBJ2-5; D remains ambiguous. Trimming cost V 5 bases and J 1 base, with 14 bases left between them. Per the germline V gene, CDR1 is MNHEY and CDR2 is SMNVEV (reference sequence). The CDR3 sequence is 15 residues long. The CDR3 DNA is TGTGCCAGCAGTCCAGGCAGGCATACCCAAGAGACCCAGTACTTC. As protein: CASSPGRHTQETQYF.

This chain links TRBV6-5 with TRBJ2-3; D unresolved. Deletions cut 2 bases from V and 5 bases from J, with 8 bases between. This CDR3 contains 13 residues. The V gene's germline CDR1 is MNHEY and CDR2 SVGAGI. CDR3 nucleotide sequence: TGTGCCAGCAGTTACAGGCGAGGAGATACGCAGTATTTT. It yields the protein CASSYRRGDTQYF.

The chain carries TRBV5-1 and TRBJ2-1; 14 bases are shared with TRBD2. The ends lost 4 bases at V and 6 bases at J; junction bases unmatched: 6. The germline V gene encodes CDR1 SGHRS and CDR2 YFSETQ. The CDR3 covers 16 residues. CDR3 in DNA: TGCGCCAGCAGCATAACCGGGACTAGCGGGAGCAATGAGCAGTTCTTC. This gives the protein CASSITGTSGSNEQFF.

The gene calls are TRBV5-1 and TRBJ1-2; D ambiguous. The V gene's germline CDR1 is SGHRS and CDR2 YFSETQ. The CDR3 contains 13 residues. The V end was cut by 3 bases, the J end by 2 bases, with 8 bases between. The CDR3 sequence: CASSSTENYGYTF. For the CDR3, the DNA is TGCGCCAGCAGCTCAACAGAAAACTATGGCTACACCTTC. Full variable domain (remainder filled in from reference TRBV5-1 and TRBJ1-2): KAGVTQTPRYLIKTRGQQVTLSCSPISGHRSVSWYQQTPGQGLQFLFEYFSETQRNKGNFPGRFSGRQFSNSRSEMNVSTLELGDSALYLCASSSTENYGYTFGSGTRLTVV.

The V gene is TRBV27, the J gene TRBJ2-1, with 13 bases lining up with TRBD2. This CDR3 region has 15 residues. The V segment lost 10 bases and the J segment 7 bases; nucleotides outside the gene matches: 10. Per the germline V gene, CDR1 is MNHEY and CDR2 is SMNVEV (reference sequence). The chain's CDR3 is CATAPGTSGVNEQFF. CDR3 nucleotide sequence: TGTGCCACCGCTCCGGGGACTAGCGGGGTTAATGAGCAGTTCTTC.

This chain uses TRBV5-1 with TRBJ2-1, with 10 nucleotides matching TRBD2. Germline V lookup: CDR1 SGHRS, CDR2 YFSETQ. This CDR3 spans 15 amino acids. The junction had 3 bases not matched to a gene; V was cut back by 2 bases and J by 4 bases. This CDR3 reads CASSFTSGVYNEQFF. CDR3 DNA: TGCGCCAGCAGCTTCACTAGCGGGGTTTACAATGAGCAGTTCTTC.

The rearrangement links TRBV4-3 to TRBJ2-1, with a weak D call TRBD2 (5 bases). Trimming stripped 0 bases from V and 6 bases from J, with 15 bases between. Germline V CDR1 and CDR2: LGHNA, YSLEER. This CDR3 comprises 16 residues. CDR3: CASSQDFVGGGNEQFF. CDR3 coding DNA: TGCGCCAGCAGCCAAGATTTTGTCGGCGGAGGCAATGAGCAGTTCTTC.

The chain is built from TRBV29-1 and TRBJ2-1; 7 nucleotides line up with TRBD2. After removal of 3 bases from V and 10 bases from J, the junction contained 6 bases not matched to a gene. Germline loops: CDR1 SQVTM, CDR2 ANQGSEA. The CDR3 is 12 residues long. The DNA of the CDR3 is TGCAGCGTTGATGGCGGGACTATCGAGCAGTTCTTC. Its protein product is CSVDGGTIEQFF.

This CDR3 reads CASSPDSGRMNEQFF. CDR3 DNA sequence: TGTGCCAGCAGCCCTGACAGCGGGAGAATGAATGAGCAGTTCTTC. This chain links TRBV13 with TRBJ2-1, with 8 bases aligning to TRBD2. The J segment lost 7 bases and the V segment lost 5 bases, leaving 10 bases of the junction unmatched. The CDR3 consists of 15 residues. Germline V gene sequence: CDR1 PRHDT, CDR2 FYEKMQ (reference sequence).

The chain uses TRBV5-4 and TRBJ2-7; TRBD1 aligns across 11 bases. This CDR3 region has 13 residues. V dropped 5 bases and J dropped 2; count of bases not matched to a gene: 0. Germline CDR1 SGHNT, CDR2 YYREEE (reference sequence). CDR3: CASRGQGAYEQYF. DNA for the CDR3: TGTGCCAGCAGGGGACAGGGGGCCTACGAGCAGTACTTC.